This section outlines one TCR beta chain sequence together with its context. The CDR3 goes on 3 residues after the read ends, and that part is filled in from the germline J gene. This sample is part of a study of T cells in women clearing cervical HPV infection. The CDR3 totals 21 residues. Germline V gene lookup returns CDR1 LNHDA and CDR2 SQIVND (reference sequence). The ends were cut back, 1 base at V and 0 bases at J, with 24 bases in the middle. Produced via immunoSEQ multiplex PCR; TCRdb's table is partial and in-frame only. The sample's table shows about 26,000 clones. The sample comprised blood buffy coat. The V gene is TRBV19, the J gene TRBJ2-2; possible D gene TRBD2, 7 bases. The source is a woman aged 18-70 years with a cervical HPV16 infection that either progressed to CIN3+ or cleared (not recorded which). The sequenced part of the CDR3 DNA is TGTGCCAGTAGTATAGGTCTTCGGTCCTTGGGGGGGCCCTCGAACACCGGGGAG. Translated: CASSIGLRSLGGPSNTGE. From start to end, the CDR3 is CASSIGLRSLGGPSNTGELFF.